The 5 T cell receptor beta chains reported below all come from one sample, sequenced in a study of blood T cell repertoires in COVID-19. Libraries were prepared by immunoSEQ multiplex PCR; TCRdb keeps only in-frame clonotypes and omits some of them. This table has 70,000 to 75,000 clones, roughly four fifths appearing once. Sequenced input: peripheral blood. These receptor sequences come from a man between 65 and 79 years old with acute or convalescent COVID-19.

This clone was seen a few times. The J gene is TRBJ2-7, the V gene TRBV7-2, with TRBD1 matching over 10 bases. CDR1 is SGHTA, CDR2 FQGNSA, per germline. The CDR3 sequence is 14 residues long. The junction had 5 bases not matched to a gene; V was cut back by 5 bases and J by 4 bases. The CDR3 protein is CASSPRDRGYEQYF. In DNA, the CDR3 is TGTGCCAGCAGCCCCCGGGACAGGGGTTACGAGCAGTACTTC.

The chain carries TRBV9 and TRBJ1-3; the match to TRBD1 covers 11 bases. This CDR3 is built from 15 residues. Per germline, CDR1 SGDLS and CDR2 YYNGEE. The ends lost 5 bases at V and 4 bases at J; junction bases unmatched: 5. CDR3 residues: CASSPDRGPGNTIYF. CDR3 nucleotide sequence: TGTGCCAGCAGTCCGGACAGGGGGCCCGGAAACACCATATATTTT. The variable domain in full, with the rest retrieved from reference TRBV9 and TRBJ1-3, is DSGVTQTPKHLITATGQRVTLRCSPRSGDLSVYWYQQSLDQGLQFLIQYYNGEERAKGNILERFSAQQFPDLHSELNLSSLELGDSALYFCASSPDRGPGNTIYFGEGSWLTVV.

The V call is TRBV3-1 (or the pseudogene TRBV3-2), the J call TRBJ2-3; the D is unclear. The CDR3 is 15 residues long. The V and J ends lost 0 bases and 4 bases respectively, with 11 bases between them. Germline V gene sequence: CDR1 LGHDT, CDR2 YNNKEL (reference sequence). CDR3 DNA: TGTGCCAGCAGCCAAGATTGGCCAGGCCCAGATACGCAGTATTTT. Translation: CASSQDWPGPDTQYF.

The chain employs TRBV4-3 and TRBJ1-2, with D unclear. Deletions cut 0 bases from V and 2 bases from J, with 10 bases between. Germline lookup yields CDR1 LGHNA and CDR2 YSLEER. The CDR3 is 15 residues long. The CDR3 here is CASSQELQVNYGYTF. CDR3 DNA sequence: TGCGCCAGCAGCCAAGAGCTCCAGGTAAACTATGGCTACACCTTC.

This clone was detected only a few times. The chain recombines TRBV30 with TRBJ2-7; maybe TRBD1 (5 bases). The CDR3 spans 11 residues. V gave up 4 bases and J gave up 7 bases, with 11 bases separating them. Germline CDR1 and CDR2: GTSNPN and SVGIG (reference sequence). The CDR3 nucleotides read TGTGCCTGGAAGGACACGAGGGAGCAGTACTTC. Encoded protein: CAWKDTREQYF.